A single sample is the source of the 8 T cell receptor beta chains below, sequenced in a study of cytotoxic CD8 clonotypes in ibrutinib-treated CLL. TCRdb keeps only in-frame clones here, not all; method: immunoSEQ multiplex PCR. The table shows fewer than 400,000 clones, with over 60% occurring only once. The sample was PBMCs, taken after 36 months of ibrutinib treatment. These receptors were collected from a human donor with chronic lymphocytic leukemia.

Notes on this clone: Other DNA sequences of this sample code for an identical CDR3. The chain has TRBV2 and TRBJ1-2; D perhaps matches TRBD1 (5 bases). This CDR3 has 13 amino acids. The germline gives CDR1 SNHLY, CDR2 FYNNEI. Trimming cost V 2 bases and J 4 bases, with 8 bases left between them. This CDR3 reads CASSEIRVYGYTF. In DNA form, the CDR3 reads TGTGCCAGCAGTGAAATCAGGGTCTATGGCTACACCTTC.

The rearrangement uses TRBV6-1 and TRBJ2-5; perhaps D is TRBD1 or TRBD2 (5 bases each). The ends were cut back, 2 bases at V and 2 bases at J, with 12 bases in the middle. Germline CDR1 MNHNS, CDR2 SASEGT. This CDR3 has 15 residues. In DNA, the CDR3 is TGTGCCAGCAGTGAATCGGGATGGACACAAGAGACCCAGTACTTC. Amino acids: CASSESGWTQETQYF.

This clone was observed a few times. The CDR3 reads CASSQRGGTGYTF. The CDR3 nucleotides read TGCGCCAGCAGCCAGCGCGGGGGGACGGGCTACACCTTC. J is TRBJ1-2 and V is TRBV4-1; a weak D match, TRBD1 (5 bases). Germline V gene lookup returns CDR1 MGHRA and CDR2 YSYEKL. The length of the CDR3 is 13 residues. V lost 3 bases, J lost 8 bases, and 13 bases lay in between.

The chain joins TRBV29-1 to TRBJ2-4, with D unclear. There are 15 residues in the CDR3. CDR1 and CDR2 (germline): SQVTM, ANQGSEA. V was clipped by 0 bases and J by 6 bases, with 15 bases between them. CDR3 loop: CSVEDLSRGGNIQYF. CDR3 bases: TGCAGCGTTGAAGATCTTTCTAGAGGTGGAAACATTCAGTACTTC.

The V gene is TRBV12-1, the J gene TRBJ2-2; the D call in the table, TRBD2, was not verified against the DNA. TRBV12-1 is tagged as a pseudogene. The CDR3 runs to 18 residues. The CDR3 DNA reads as TGTGCCAGCAGCTCCATCCGGACTAGCGGGAGGAAGACCGGGGAGCTGTTTTTT. It translates to CASSSIRTSGRKTGELFF.

The V call is TRBV7-2, the J call TRBJ2-7; D gene unclear. The CDR3 loop spans 13 amino acids. Looked up from germline, CDR1 is SGHTA and CDR2 is FQGNSA. Trimming cost V 2 bases and J 4 bases, with 9 bases left between them. CDR3 in amino acids: CASSLYALYEQYF. CDR3 bases: TGTGCCAGCAGCTTATACGCCCTTTACGAGCAGTACTTC.

The V call is TRBV6-5, the J call TRBJ2-7, with D perhaps matching TRBD1 (5 bases). Between the trimmed V and J ends, which lost 5 bases and 0 bases, there was a span of 11 bases. CDR1 is MNHEY and CDR2 is SVGAGI in the germline V gene. The CDR3 has 14 residues. CDR3 residues: CASSLDTYSYEQYF. The CDR3 nucleotides are TGTGCCAGCAGTCTGGACACCTACTCCTACGAGCAGTACTTC.

This clone was seen a few times. The J gene is TRBJ1-2, the V gene TRBV18; the D is unclear. V gave up 3 bases and J gave up 1 base, with 6 bases separating them. The CDR3 spans 13 residues. Germline V CDR1 and CDR2: KGHSH, LQKENI. The CDR3 DNA sequence: TGTGCCAGCTCACCTAGAGTTAACTATGGCTACACCTTC. Protein: CASSPRVNYGYTF. The full variable domain, its missing parts supplied by reference TRBV18 and TRBJ1-2, is NAGVMQNPRHLVRRRGQEARLRCSPMKGHSHVYWYRQLPEEGLKFMVYLQKENIIDESGMPKERFSAEFPKEGPSILRIQQVVRGDSAAYFCASSPRVNYGYTFGSGTRLTVV.